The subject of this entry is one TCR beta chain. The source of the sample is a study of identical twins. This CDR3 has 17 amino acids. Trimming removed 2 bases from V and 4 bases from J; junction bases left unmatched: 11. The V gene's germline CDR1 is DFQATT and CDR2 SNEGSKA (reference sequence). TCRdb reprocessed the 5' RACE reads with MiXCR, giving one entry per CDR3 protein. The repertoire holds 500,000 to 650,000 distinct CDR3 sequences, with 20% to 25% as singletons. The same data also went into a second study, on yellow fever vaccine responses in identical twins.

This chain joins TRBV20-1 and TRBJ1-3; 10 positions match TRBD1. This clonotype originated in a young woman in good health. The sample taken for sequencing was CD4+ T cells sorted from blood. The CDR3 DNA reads TGCAGTGCTAGATCTCAATCCCCGGGACAGGGGGGAAACACCATATATTTT. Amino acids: CSARSQSPGQGGNTIYF.